These T cell receptor beta chains were read from a single sample in a study of shared clonotypes between healthy human individuals. The method was immunoSEQ multiplex PCR; TCRdb's version includes in-frame clones alone and lacks a portion of them. The profile shows a few million clones, 90% to 95% of them singletons. The sequenced sample was naive CD4+ T cells from PBMCs. These TCRs come from a man aged 18 to 35 in good health. Some clones in this sample may be carry-over from other donors' samples. Each CDR3 is given with its conserved first and last residue. D genes are given only for firm matches. Where a row states a size, it is once, few, many or the class of an expanded clone; other rows omit it.

clone size,D gene,V gene,J gene,CDR3 protein,CDR3 DNA
-,-,TRBV13,TRBJ2-1,CASSLRQGVFF,TGTGCCAGCAGCTTAAGGCAAGGTGTGTTCTTC
-,-,TRBV6-5,TRBJ2-7,CASSYLVTYEQYF,TGTGCCAGCAGTTACTTGGTAACCTACGAGCAGTACTTC
-,-,TRBV27,TRBJ2-1,CASSFFGPTLYNEQFF,TGTGCCAGCAGTTTCTTTGGGCCCACTCTCTACAATGAGCAGTTCTTC
-,TRBD2,TRBV5-4,TRBJ2-3,CASTHGSAGGSDTQYF,TGTGCCAGCACCCATGGGTCGGCGGGAGGGTCAGATACGCAGTATTTT
-,-,TRBV2,TRBJ1-1,CASSRDRRTEAFF,TGTGCCAGCAGTAGGGACCGGCGGACTGAAGCTTTCTTT
-,-,TRBV6-1,TRBJ2-7,CASRSGIYEQYF,TGTGCCAGCAGAAGTGGGATCTACGAGCAGTACTTC
-,TRBD1,TRBV19,TRBJ1-5,CASSTLPGQGNQPQHF,TGTGCCAGTAGTACGTTACCGGGACAGGGGAATCAGCCCCAGCATTTT
once,-,TRBV5-1,TRBJ1-5,CASSLSGQPQHF,TGCGCCAGCAGTCTCAGTGGTCAGCCCCAGCATTTT
once,-,TRBV13,TRBJ2-4,CASSLAGGNIQYF,TGTGCCAGCAGCTTAGCTGGGGGGAACATTCAGTACTTC
-,-,TRBV5-1,TRBJ1-1,CASSALVLMNTEAFF,TGCGCCAGCAGTGCACTCGTCCTAATGAACACTGAAGCTTTCTTT
-,-,TRBV15,TRBJ2-1,CATSRSRSGRGPYNEQFF,TGTGCCACCAGCAGATCAAGGTCGGGGCGGGGGCCCTACAATGAGCAGTTCTTC
-,TRBD2,TRBV9,TRBJ2-1,CASSATSGPYNEQFF,TGTGCCAGCAGCGCCACTAGCGGGCCCTACAATGAGCAGTTCTTC
-,TRBD2,TRBV4-3,TRBJ2-7,CASSQDLASGIHEQYF,TGCGCCAGCAGCCAAGATTTGGCTAGCGGGATCCACGAGCAGTACTTC
-,-,TRBV29-1,TRBJ2-6,CSVERGSGANVLTF,TGCAGCGTTGAGAGGGGTTCAGGGGCCAACGTCCTGACTTTC
-,TRBD1,TRBV4-2,TRBJ2-1,CASSQEVTGGYNEQFF,TGTGCCAGCAGCCAGGAGGTGACAGGGGGGTACAATGAGCAGTTCTTC
once,TRBD1,TRBV27,TRBJ1-1,CASSRYQGGTASEAFF,TGTGCCAGCAGCCGATACCAAGGGGGGACAGCTAGTGAAGCTTTCTTT
-,TRBD2,TRBV2,TRBJ2-7,CASRGRASRFYEQYF,TGTGCCAGCAGGGGGAGGGCTAGCAGGTTCTACGAGCAGTACTTC
once,-,TRBV18,TRBJ2-7,CASSPGRSYEQYF,TGTGCCAGCTCACCAGGACGGTCCTACGAGCAGTACTTC
-,TRBD1,TRBV13,TRBJ2-1,CASNTYRDRSYNEQFF,TGTGCCAGCAACACTTACCGGGACAGGAGTTACAATGAGCAGTTCTTC
once,TRBD1,TRBV30,TRBJ1-3,CACHPDRGSGNTIYF,TGTGCCTGTCACCCGGACAGGGGATCTGGAAACACCATATATTTT
-,TRBD1,TRBV28,TRBJ1-1,CASSPRVRGRRGDTEAFF,TGTGCCAGCAGCCCACGCGTCAGGGGGCGGAGGGGGGACACTGAAGCTTTCTTT
-,-,TRBV15,TRBJ2-3,CATSREGVGSPDTQYF,TGTGCCACCAGCAGAGAGGGGGTAGGGTCCCCAGATACGCAGTATTTT
-,TRBD2,TRBV27,TRBJ2-7,CASSFRLAGVSGYEQYF,TGTGCCAGCAGTTTTCGACTAGCGGGAGTAAGTGGCTACGAGCAGTACTTC
-,-,TRBV19,TRBJ1-4,CASSIERGEKLFF,TGTGCCAGTAGTATAGAACGGGGTGAAAAACTGTTTTTT
once,TRBD1,TRBV5-5,TRBJ1-1,CASSTTGANTEAFF,TGTGCCAGCAGCACAACAGGGGCTAACACTGAAGCTTTCTTT
-,-,TRBV5-1,TRBJ2-1,CASSLAPSTYNEQFF,TGCGCCAGCAGCTTGGCCCCGAGTACCTACAATGAGCAGTTCTTC
-,-,TRBV7-2,TRBJ2-7,CASSSPTRAREQYF,TGTGCCAGCAGCTCGCCGACCCGGGCGAGGGAGCAGTACTTC
-,-,TRBV5-1,TRBJ2-3,CASSLEWGDTQYF,TGCGCCAGCAGCTTAGAGTGGGGGGATACGCAGTATTTT
-,TRBD1,TRBV9,TRBJ2-2,CASSGRWGQAGTGELFF,TGTGCCAGCAGCGGCCGTTGGGGACAGGCGGGTACCGGGGAGCTGTTTTTT
-,-,TRBV15,TRBJ2-1,CATSRDGGEQFF,TGTGCCACCAGCAGAGATGGGGGTGAGCAGTTCTTC
-,-,TRBV15,TRBJ2-3,CATSRDRIDTQYF,TGTGCCACCAGCAGAGATCGGATTGATACGCAGTATTTT
few,-,TRBV29-1,TRBJ1-1,CSVGGPGAFF,TGCAGCGTTGGGGGTCCGGGGGCTTTCTTT
-,-,TRBV5-1,TRBJ2-3,CASSLVGGLTDTQYF,TGCGCCAGCAGCTTGGTAGGCGGACTCACAGATACGCAGTATTTT
-,-,TRBV4-2,TRBJ2-3,CASSQATLRGGPPGDTQYF,TGTGCCAGCAGCCAAGCGACCTTACGGGGAGGCCCCCCGGGGGATACGCAGTATTTT
-,TRBD2,TRBV5-1,TRBJ2-7,CASSQGGTSGFYSYEQYF,TGCGCCAGCAGCCAAGGTGGGACTAGCGGATTCTATTCCTACGAGCAGTACTTC
-,-,TRBV5-1,TRBJ1-1,CASSLAPGQLNTEAFF,TGCGCCAGCAGCTTGGCTCCAGGACAGCTGAACACTGAAGCTTTCTTT
-,-,TRBV5-1,TRBJ1-1,CASSSGHMNTEAFF,TGCGCCAGCAGCTCGGGCCACATGAACACTGAAGCTTTCTTT
-,-,TRBV7-2,TRBJ1-6,CASSLYGPYNSPLHF,TGTGCCAGCAGCTTATACGGTCCCTATAATTCACCCCTCCACTTT
-,-,TRBV15,TRBJ2-2,CATSREVRGTGTGELFF,TGTGCCACCAGCAGAGAGGTCCGCGGGACGGGGACCGGGGAGCTGTTTTTT
-,TRBD2,TRBV11-3,TRBJ2-1,CASSKFGTSDTEQFF,TGTGCCAGCAGCAAATTTGGGACTAGCGATACTGAGCAGTTCTTC
-,-,TRBV9,TRBJ1-4,CASSVGGSTNEKLFF,TGTGCCAGCAGCGTAGGAGGCTCAACTAATGAAAAACTGTTTTTT
-,TRBD2,TRBV6-5,TRBJ2-1,CASSSGTSRRYNEQFF,TGTGCCAGCAGTTCTGGGACTAGCCGACGGTACAATGAGCAGTTCTTC
few,-,TRBV7-5,TRBJ2-7,CARSLRAGGFREQYF,TGTGCCAGAAGCTTAAGGGCAGGGGGGTTCCGGGAGCAGTACTTC
once,-,TRBV4-3,TRBJ2-3,CASSLRADGITDTQYF,TGCGCCAGCAGCCTCCGGGCCGATGGTATTACAGATACGCAGTATTTT
-,-,TRBV5-1,TRBJ2-7,CASRMTGYEQYF,TGCGCCAGCAGAATGACAGGCTACGAGCAGTACTTC
-,-,TRBV5-1,TRBJ2-6,CASSRRGLRSGANVLTF,TGCGCCAGCAGCCGCCGGGGACTGCGCTCTGGGGCCAACGTCCTGACTTTC
-,-,TRBV5-1,TRBJ2-7,CASSSFGEQYF,TGCGCCAGCAGCTCGTTTGGGGAGCAGTACTTC
-,-,TRBV6-5,TRBJ2-7,CASSYTPAGAYEQYF,TGTGCCAGCAGTTACACGCCAGCTGGAGCCTACGAGCAGTACTTC
-,-,TRBV5-1,TRBJ1-5,CASSPGSANQPQHF,TGCGCCAGCAGCCCGGGAAGCGCGAACCAGCCCCAGCATTTT
-,-,TRBV5-1,TRBJ1-2,CASRYGDRPNYGYTF,TGCGCCAGCAGATATGGCGACAGGCCCAACTATGGCTACACCTTC
few,-,TRBV9,TRBJ2-3,CASSVDGGAWGTQYF,TGTGCCAGCAGCGTAGATGGGGGAGCTTGGGGTACGCAGTATTTT
-,-,TRBV28,TRBJ2-1,CASSSPPYNEQFF,TGTGCCAGCAGTTCCCCACCTTACAATGAGCAGTTCTTC
-,TRBD2,TRBV6-5,TRBJ2-7,CASSRLAGRPGQYF,TGTGCCAGCAGTCGACTAGCGGGACGCCCGGGGCAGTACTTC
once,TRBD1,TRBV2,TRBJ1-4,CASRLRAGGPEKLFF,TGTGCCAGCAGACTTAGGGCAGGGGGCCCTGAAAAACTGTTTTTT
-,TRBD2,TRBV11-1,TRBJ2-1,CASSLVLAGPTHEQFF,TGTGCCAGCAGCTTAGTACTAGCGGGGCCAACCCATGAGCAGTTCTTC
-,TRBD2,TRBV7-9,TRBJ2-7,CASSPIAGVPNYEQYF,TGTGCCAGCAGCCCCATAGCGGGAGTACCGAACTACGAGCAGTACTTC
-,TRBD1,TRBV28,TRBJ2-7,CASSGTARGEQYF,TGTGCCAGCAGTGGGACAGCCCGGGGCGAGCAGTACTTC